A selection of T cell receptor beta chains follows, all from one sample in a study of cytomegalovirus exposure and HLA in healthy donors. Using immunoSEQ multiplex PCR, the repertoire was profiled, and TCRdb retains in-frame clones only, with some absent. The data hold approximately 210,000 clones, with 87% observed a single time. Source material: PBMCs. The origin of the receptors is a man aged 30-40 years in good health and CMV-seronegative. The conserved cysteine and the conserved F or W are not part of the CDR3 here. A D gene is named only where the DNA matches it firmly. Size values are once, few and many counts, or a class for expanded clones, and some rows have none.

cdr3_aa: ASSFTGGLYTEAF; v_call: TRBV27; cdr3_length: 13; clone_size: -; d_call: TRBD1
cdr3_aa: ASSKEEAGYT; v_call: TRBV19; cdr3_length: 10; clone_size: -; d_call: -
cdr3_aa: SVDKDMWTEAF; v_call: TRBV29-1; cdr3_length: 11; clone_size: -; d_call: -
cdr3_aa: ASSSSGGSYNEQF; v_call: TRBV7-6; cdr3_length: 13; clone_size: -; d_call: TRBD1
cdr3_aa: ASSSLLAGGSEQY; v_call: TRBV19; cdr3_length: 13; clone_size: -; d_call: TRBD2
cdr3_aa: ASSFIEGAGGYT; v_call: TRBV28; cdr3_length: 12; clone_size: -; d_call: TRBD1
cdr3_aa: ASSPGQREQY; v_call: TRBV18; cdr3_length: 10; clone_size: -; d_call: TRBD1
cdr3_aa: ASSEGRNTEAF; v_call: TRBV6-4; cdr3_length: 11; clone_size: -; d_call: -
cdr3_aa: ASTSAATSTDTQY; v_call: TRBV6-5; cdr3_length: 13; clone_size: -; d_call: -
cdr3_aa: ASSRPTGIAYGYT; v_call: TRBV5-6; cdr3_length: 13; clone_size: -; d_call: TRBD1
cdr3_aa: ASSLVGSGSLLETQY; v_call: TRBV28; cdr3_length: 15; clone_size: -; d_call: TRBD2
cdr3_aa: SVGDRLWAF; v_call: TRBV29-1; cdr3_length: 9; clone_size: -; d_call: -
cdr3_aa: ASSRQGPSGQPQH; v_call: TRBV27; cdr3_length: 13; clone_size: -; d_call: TRBD1
cdr3_aa: AWQTGGPEAF; v_call: TRBV30; cdr3_length: 10; clone_size: -; d_call: TRBD1
cdr3_aa: ASSLAGLTETQY; v_call: TRBV7-2; cdr3_length: 12; clone_size: -; d_call: TRBD2
cdr3_aa: ASSTLGAMVSPLH; v_call: TRBV28; cdr3_length: 13; clone_size: -; d_call: -
cdr3_aa: ASSGRQGLGTEAF; v_call: TRBV5-4; cdr3_length: 13; clone_size: -; d_call: TRBD1
cdr3_aa: ASSRGTGFQETQY; v_call: TRBV28; cdr3_length: 13; clone_size: -; d_call: TRBD1
cdr3_aa: ASSLVGGFSGNTIY; v_call: TRBV11-2; cdr3_length: 14; clone_size: -; d_call: -
cdr3_aa: ASSLEPRVLSGTEAF; v_call: TRBV5-1; cdr3_length: 15; clone_size: -; d_call: -
cdr3_aa: AISKGLRGDTQY; v_call: TRBV10-3; cdr3_length: 12; clone_size: -; d_call: -
cdr3_aa: ASSVYRAYEQY; v_call: TRBV2; cdr3_length: 11; clone_size: -; d_call: -
cdr3_aa: ASSLNRWNTEAF; v_call: TRBV7-2; cdr3_length: 12; clone_size: -; d_call: -
cdr3_aa: ASSFPGTTTDKLF; v_call: TRBV18; cdr3_length: 13; clone_size: -; d_call: -
cdr3_aa: ASSLSEGANTGELF; v_call: TRBV7-2; cdr3_length: 14; clone_size: -; d_call: -
cdr3_aa: ASSLREGQNSPLH; v_call: TRBV4-1; cdr3_length: 13; clone_size: once; d_call: -
cdr3_aa: ASSYTRTSFPETQY; v_call: TRBV6-6; cdr3_length: 14; clone_size: -; d_call: TRBD2
cdr3_aa: ASSPSGGQDYGYT; v_call: TRBV7-8; cdr3_length: 13; clone_size: -; d_call: TRBD1
cdr3_aa: AWRGGAPVPIYEQY; v_call: TRBV30; cdr3_length: 14; clone_size: -; d_call: TRBD2
cdr3_aa: AIKGGTDDGYT; v_call: TRBV7-2; cdr3_length: 11; clone_size: -; d_call: TRBD1
cdr3_aa: ASSRDRSSNEKLF; v_call: TRBV7-9; cdr3_length: 13; clone_size: -; d_call: -
cdr3_aa: ASSRTGVNYGYT; v_call: TRBV6-5; cdr3_length: 12; clone_size: -; d_call: TRBD1
cdr3_aa: ASSGTGTPRETQY; v_call: TRBV4-1; cdr3_length: 13; clone_size: -; d_call: -
cdr3_aa: ASSELGRVNEKLF; v_call: TRBV25-1; cdr3_length: 13; clone_size: -; d_call: -
cdr3_aa: ASSRSQGNQPQH; v_call: TRBV2; cdr3_length: 12; clone_size: -; d_call: -
cdr3_aa: ASSFSATSADTQY; v_call: TRBV5-4; cdr3_length: 13; clone_size: -; d_call: TRBD2
cdr3_aa: ASSDRDRGTDTQY; v_call: TRBV5-4; cdr3_length: 13; clone_size: -; d_call: TRBD1
cdr3_aa: ASSYGGTEAF; v_call: TRBV5-1; cdr3_length: 10; clone_size: -; d_call: -
cdr3_aa: ASSATGRAEAF; v_call: TRBV10-1; cdr3_length: 11; clone_size: -; d_call: -
cdr3_aa: ASSYRYEQY; v_call: TRBV6-5; cdr3_length: 9; clone_size: -; d_call: -
cdr3_aa: SVVGVQETQY; v_call: TRBV29-1; cdr3_length: 10; clone_size: -; d_call: -
cdr3_aa: ASKRFWASTDTQY; v_call: TRBV2; cdr3_length: 13; clone_size: -; d_call: -
cdr3_aa: ASKETSGGLAEQF; v_call: TRBV2; cdr3_length: 13; clone_size: once; d_call: TRBD2
cdr3_aa: ASRAPQTFTDTQY; v_call: TRBV27; cdr3_length: 13; clone_size: -; d_call: -
cdr3_aa: ASSLFAVYKTNQPQH; v_call: TRBV5-6; cdr3_length: 15; clone_size: -; d_call: -
cdr3_aa: ASSPLAGSYEQY; v_call: TRBV19; cdr3_length: 12; clone_size: -; d_call: TRBD2
cdr3_aa: ASSLTGQNQETQY; v_call: TRBV4-3; cdr3_length: 13; clone_size: -; d_call: TRBD1
cdr3_aa: ASSFSSGANVLT; v_call: TRBV7-2; cdr3_length: 12; clone_size: once; d_call: -
cdr3_aa: ASSTRHYAGGSNEQY; v_call: TRBV5-4; cdr3_length: 15; clone_size: -; d_call: TRBD2